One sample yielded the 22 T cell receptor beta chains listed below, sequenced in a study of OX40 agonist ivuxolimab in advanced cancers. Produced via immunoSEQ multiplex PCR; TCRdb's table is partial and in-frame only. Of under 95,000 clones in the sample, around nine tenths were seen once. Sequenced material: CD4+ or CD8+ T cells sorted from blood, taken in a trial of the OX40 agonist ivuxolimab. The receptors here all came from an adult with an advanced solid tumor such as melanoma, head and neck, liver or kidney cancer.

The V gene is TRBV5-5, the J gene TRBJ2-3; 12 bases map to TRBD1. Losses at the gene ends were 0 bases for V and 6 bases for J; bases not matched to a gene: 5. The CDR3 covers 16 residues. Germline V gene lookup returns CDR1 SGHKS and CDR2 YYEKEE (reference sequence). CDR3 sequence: CASSLVGTGGRDTQYF. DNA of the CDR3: TGTGCCAGCAGCTTGGTGGGGACAGGGGGCCGGGATACGCAGTATTTT.

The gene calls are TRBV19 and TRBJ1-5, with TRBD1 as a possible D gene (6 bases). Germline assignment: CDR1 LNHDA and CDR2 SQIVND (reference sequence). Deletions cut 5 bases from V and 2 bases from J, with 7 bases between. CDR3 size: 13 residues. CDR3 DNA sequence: TGTGCCAGTAGTCCAGGGGGCAATCAGCCCCAGCATTTT. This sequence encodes CASSPGGNQPQHF.

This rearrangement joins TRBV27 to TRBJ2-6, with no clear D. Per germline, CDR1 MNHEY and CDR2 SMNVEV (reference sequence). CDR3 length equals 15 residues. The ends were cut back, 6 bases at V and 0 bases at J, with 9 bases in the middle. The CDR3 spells CASSPRASGANVLTF. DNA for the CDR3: TGTGCCAGCAGCCCCCGGGCCTCTGGGGCCAACGTCCTGACTTTC.

The CDR3 nucleotides read TGTGCCAGCAGTTACAGATACGAGCAGTACTTC. Translated, it gives CASSYRYEQYF. This chain joins TRBV6-5 and TRBJ2-7; D ambiguous. Germline CDR1 and CDR2: MNHEY and SVGAGI. The V and J ends lost 2 bases and 4 bases respectively, with 3 bases between them. There are 11 residues in the CDR3.

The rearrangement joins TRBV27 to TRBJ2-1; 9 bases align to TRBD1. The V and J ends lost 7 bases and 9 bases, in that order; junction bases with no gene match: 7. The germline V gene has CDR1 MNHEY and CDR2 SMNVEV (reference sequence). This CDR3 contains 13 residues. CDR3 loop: CASKGTGGREQFF. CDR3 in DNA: TGTGCCAGCAAAGGAACAGGGGGCCGTGAGCAGTTCTTC.

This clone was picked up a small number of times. The CDR3 is CASSLGRPLQETQYF. CDR3 DNA: TGTGCCAGCAGCTTAGGGAGGCCCCTTCAAGAGACCCAGTACTTC. The chain is built from TRBV13 and TRBJ2-5; D call uncertain. The ends were cut back, 0 bases at V and 2 bases at J, with 10 bases in the middle. There are 15 residues in the CDR3. CDR1 and CDR2 from the germline V gene are PRHDT and FYEKMQ (reference sequence).

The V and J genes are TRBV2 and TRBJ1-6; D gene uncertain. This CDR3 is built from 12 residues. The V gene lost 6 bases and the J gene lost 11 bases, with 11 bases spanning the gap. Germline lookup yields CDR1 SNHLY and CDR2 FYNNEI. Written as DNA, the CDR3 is TGTGCCAGCAGCGTGAACGAACCACCCCTCCACTTT. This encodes CASSVNEPPLHF. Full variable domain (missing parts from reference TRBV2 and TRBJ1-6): EPEVTQTPSHQVTQMGQEVILRCVPISNHLYFYWYRQILGQKVEFLVSFYNNEISEKSEIFDDQFSVERPDGSNFTLKIRSTKLEDSAMYFCASSVNEPPLHFGNGTRLTVT.

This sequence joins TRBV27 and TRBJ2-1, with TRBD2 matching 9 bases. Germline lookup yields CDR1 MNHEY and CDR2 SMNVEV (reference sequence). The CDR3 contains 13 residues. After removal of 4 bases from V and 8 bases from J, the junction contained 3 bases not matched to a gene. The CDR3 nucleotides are TGTGCCAGCAGTTCGGCGGGAGGGTATGAGCAGTTCTTC. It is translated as CASSSAGGYEQFF.

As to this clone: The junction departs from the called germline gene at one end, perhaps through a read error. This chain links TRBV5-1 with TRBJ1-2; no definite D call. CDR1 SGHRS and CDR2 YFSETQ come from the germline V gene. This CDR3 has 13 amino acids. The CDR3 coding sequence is TGCGCCAGCAGCTTGGGGGCTAAATATGGCTACACCTTC. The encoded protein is CASSLGAKYGYTF.

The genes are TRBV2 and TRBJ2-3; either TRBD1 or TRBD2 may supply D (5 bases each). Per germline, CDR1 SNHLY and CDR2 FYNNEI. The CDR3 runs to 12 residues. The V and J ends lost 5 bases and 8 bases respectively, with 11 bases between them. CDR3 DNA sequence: TGTGCCAGCAGTTGGGACCCCGCTACGCAGTATTTT. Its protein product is CASSWDPATQYF.

The chain's CDR3 is CASTPRWGDSNQPQHF. DNA for the CDR3: TGTGCCAGTACCCCTCGATGGGGGGATAGCAATCAGCCCCAGCATTTT. The chain carries TRBV19 and TRBJ1-5; TRBD1 might be the D (5 bases). The V gene's germline CDR1 is LNHDA and CDR2 SQIVND (reference sequence). This CDR3 is built from 16 residues. V was trimmed by 7 bases and J by 0 bases, leaving 16 bases between them.

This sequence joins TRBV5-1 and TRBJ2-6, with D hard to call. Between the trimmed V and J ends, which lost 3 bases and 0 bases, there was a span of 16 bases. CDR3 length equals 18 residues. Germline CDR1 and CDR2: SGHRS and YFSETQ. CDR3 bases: TGCGCCAGCAGCTCATCATTAGGACGGTCCTCTGGGGCCAACGTCCTGACTTTC. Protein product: CASSSSLGRSSGANVLTF.

CDR3 coding DNA: TGTGCCAGCAGCTCCCAACCGGGACTAGCGGGAGCGGGGGAGCAGTTCTTC. It yields the protein CASSSQPGLAGAGEQFF. This chain joins TRBV7-3 and TRBJ2-1; 14 nucleotides align to TRBD2. Trimming at V came to 4 bases and at J to 10 bases, leaving 12 bases not matched to a gene. The CDR3 covers 17 residues. The germline gives CDR1 SGHTA, CDR2 FQGTGA.

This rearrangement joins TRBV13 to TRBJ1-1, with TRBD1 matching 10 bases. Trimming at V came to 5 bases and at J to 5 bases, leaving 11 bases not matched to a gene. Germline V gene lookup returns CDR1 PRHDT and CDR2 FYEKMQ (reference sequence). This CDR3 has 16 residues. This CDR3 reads CASSRWGDRGTTEAFF. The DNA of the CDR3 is TGTGCCAGCAGCAGATGGGGGGACAGGGGAACAACTGAAGCTTTCTTT.

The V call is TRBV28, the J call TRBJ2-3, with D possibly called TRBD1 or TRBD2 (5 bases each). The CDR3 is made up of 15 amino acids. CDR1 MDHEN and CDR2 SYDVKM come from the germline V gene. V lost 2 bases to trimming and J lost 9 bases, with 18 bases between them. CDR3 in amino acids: CASSLPLGPEGTQYF. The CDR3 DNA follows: TGTGCCAGCAGTTTACCCCTTGGACCTGAGGGGACGCAGTATTTT.

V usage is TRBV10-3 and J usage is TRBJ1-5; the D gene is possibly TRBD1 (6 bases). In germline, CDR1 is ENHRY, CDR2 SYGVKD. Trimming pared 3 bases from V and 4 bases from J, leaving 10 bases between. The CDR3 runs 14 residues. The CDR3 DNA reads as TGTGCCATCAGTGAAGGGGGACGGAATCAGCCCCAGCATTTT. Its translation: CAISEGGRNQPQHF.

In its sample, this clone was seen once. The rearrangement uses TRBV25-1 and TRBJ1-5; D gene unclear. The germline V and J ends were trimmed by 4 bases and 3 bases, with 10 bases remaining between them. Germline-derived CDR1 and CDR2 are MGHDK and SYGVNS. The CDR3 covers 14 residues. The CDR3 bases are TGTGCCAGCAGTGCAAGGACGGTCAATCAGCCCCAGCATTTT. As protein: CASSARTVNQPQHF.

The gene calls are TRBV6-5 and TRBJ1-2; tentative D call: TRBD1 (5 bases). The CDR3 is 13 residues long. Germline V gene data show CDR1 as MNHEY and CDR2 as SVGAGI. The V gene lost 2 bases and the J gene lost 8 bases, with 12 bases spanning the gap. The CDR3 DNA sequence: TGTGCCAGCAGTTACCGGGGGAAGACCGGCTACACCTTC. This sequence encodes CASSYRGKTGYTF.

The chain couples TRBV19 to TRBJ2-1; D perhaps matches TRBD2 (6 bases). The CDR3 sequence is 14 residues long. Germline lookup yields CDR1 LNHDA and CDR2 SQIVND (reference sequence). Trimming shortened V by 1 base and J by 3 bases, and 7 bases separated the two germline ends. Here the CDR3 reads CASSIAGDYNEQFF. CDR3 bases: TGTGCCAGTAGTATAGCGGGGGACTACAATGAGCAGTTCTTC.

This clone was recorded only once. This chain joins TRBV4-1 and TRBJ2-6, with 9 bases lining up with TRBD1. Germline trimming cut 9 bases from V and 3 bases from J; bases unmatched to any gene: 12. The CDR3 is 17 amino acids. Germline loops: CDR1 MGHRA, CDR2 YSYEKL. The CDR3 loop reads CASAMNRGRNGANVLTF. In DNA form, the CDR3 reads TGCGCCAGTGCGATGAACAGGGGGCGGAATGGGGCCAACGTCCTGACTTTC.

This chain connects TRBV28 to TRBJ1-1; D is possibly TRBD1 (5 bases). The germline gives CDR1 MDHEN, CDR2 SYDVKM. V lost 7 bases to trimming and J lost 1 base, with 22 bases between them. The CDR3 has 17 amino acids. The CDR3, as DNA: TGTGCCAGCACCCGAAACTTAGGGGCAGACGAGAACACTGAAGCTTTCTTT. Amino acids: CASTRNLGADENTEAFF.

CDR3 DNA sequence: TGTGCCAGCAGGTGGACAGAAGGACAGCCCCAGCATTTT. Translated: CASRWTEGQPQHF. The V gene is TRBV6-1, the J gene TRBJ1-5, with TRBD1 as a possible D gene (6 bases). The CDR3 is made up of 13 amino acids. V was pared by 6 bases and J by 7 bases, with 13 bases between. Germline V gives CDR1 MNHNS, CDR2 SASEGT.